This TCR beta chain was observed in a study of T cell responses to AZD1222 COVID-19 vaccine. General study results and limits: Most donors were white British and more were female, and clonal diversity was possibly underestimated. Nearly half of spike-specific TCRs reportedly target unmutated variant regions.

This clone was observed a handful of times. Its antigen is undetermined. The data were produced by immunoSEQ multiplex PCR, yet TCRdb's version contains in-frame clones alone and is incomplete. The sample yields 100,000 to 150,000 clones, around 84% seen once. The V gene lost 0 bases and the J gene lost 3 bases, with 13 bases spanning the gap. This CDR3 has 16 amino acids. CDR1 is LGHDT and CDR2 is YNNKEL in the germline V gene (reference sequence). The V call is TRBV3-1 (or the pseudogene TRBV3-2), the J call TRBJ2-3, with D unresolved. The sequenced sample was peripheral blood, obtained on day 0 of AZD1222 vaccination. The receptor's source is an adult in good health. The CDR3 DNA reads as TGTGCCAGCAGCCAAGATGAGTACGGTATAACAGATACGCAGTATTTT. Protein product: CASSQDEYGITDTQYF.